This T cell receptor beta chain appears in the sequencing data of a study of CD8+ T cells in alopecia areata. Treatment denoted: oral pan-JAK inhibitor, 5-10 mg twice daily. The authors sorted CD4+ and CD8+ T cells from PBMCs. RNA was isolated and reverse transcribed to cDNA, the sequencing template. The data were produced by immunoSEQ multiplex PCR, yet TCRdb's version contains in-frame clones alone and is incomplete. The sample contains over 100,000 clones, 50% to 75% of which appear only once. The sequencing here drew on CD8+ T cells sorted from blood, taken at week 24, from a patient treated with tofacitinib. The receptor was derived from a human donor with alopecia areata.

The CDR3 reads CSVLGGGVYEQYF. The CDR3 region has the DNA TGCAGCGTTTTAGGGGGGGGAGTCTACGAGCAGTACTTC. The chain joins TRBV29-1 to TRBJ2-7; a weak D match, TRBD2 (7 bases). Germline-derived CDR1 and CDR2 are SQVTM and ANQGSEA. V lost 5 bases to trimming and J lost 3 bases, with 14 bases between them. The CDR3 sequence is 13 residues long.